This note documents a single T cell receptor (beta chain) sequence. Because it lacks the conserved phenylalanine or tryptophan at the end, this CDR3 is likely a read error. No DNA is shown, since the ends of the CDR3 on it are uncertain; the CDR3 is the one TCRdb lists. The sample belongs to a study of shared clonotypes between healthy human individuals. The CDR3 totals 10 residues, both ends included. TCRdb's copy holds only in-frame clones and misses some; the assay was immunoSEQ multiplex PCR. The sample has 2 million to 2.5 million clones, roughly 95% seen once. The TCR sequence derives from a man aged 18 to 29 in good health. Sequences were obtained from naive CD4+ T cells sorted from blood. Subset described: CD45RA+ positively selected. The chain recombines TRBV12-2 with TRBJ1-4; no check of the table's D call, TRBD1, against the DNA was made. TRBV12-2 counts as a pseudogene. The CDR3 sequence: CASRLVRGAA.